Sequencing of this T cell receptor (beta chain) was carried out in a study of PD-L1 blockade in urothelial cancer. Background on the study: Patients with male sex and bladder-origin urothelial cancer accounted for twenty-five of 29 enrolled. Specimens of blood held a median count of roughly 140,000 T cells. After treatment start, blood was analyzed at 3 weeks (second dose) and at 6 weeks.

TCRdb's table, derived via immunoSEQ multiplex PCR, lists solely in-frame clones and lacks some. The sample includes about 38,000 clones, about 85% of them seen just once. Time point specified: pretreatment peripheral blood. The diagnosis in patients was locally advanced or metastatic urothelial carcinoma. The CDR3 runs 12 residues. The V end lost 3 bases, the J end lost 5 bases, and 6 bases lay between the germline ends. Germline loops: CDR1 SGHNT, CDR2 YYREEE (reference sequence). Here the sequenced sample was PBMCs, taken around atezolizumab (anti-PD-L1) treatment. This TCR was recovered from a man older than 75 with urothelial cancer. The chain employs TRBV5-4 and TRBJ2-1, with D hard to call. The CDR3 DNA sequence: TGTGCCAGCAGCTCCAGAAACAATGAGCAGTTCTTC. Its translation: CASSSRNNEQFF.